One T cell receptor (beta chain) is described in this entry. Its antigen is unidentified. The data are from a study of CD4 T cells in relation to SARS-CoV-2 and coronaviruses. Unexposed donor CD4+ T cells date from 2011-2018, before the COVID-19 pandemic. CD4+ T cells were isolated from the cells after more than nine days of culture. Between the trimmed V and J ends, which lost 2 bases and 1 base, there was a span of 10 bases. The CDR3 runs to 15 residues. In germline, CDR1 is SGHTA, CDR2 FQGNSA. The repertoire was sequenced with immunoSEQ multiplex PCR; TCRdb's copy has only in-frame clones and lacks some. This sample has tens of thousands of clones, with roughly 74% found just once.

The clonotype was recovered from a human donor in good health. This rearrangement joins TRBV7-2 to TRBJ2-3; the D call may be TRBD1 or TRBD2 (6 bases each). The sequenced sample was CD4+ T cells from PBMCs, cultured in vitro. The CDR3 sequence: CASSLKGEGTDTQYF. The CDR3 DNA follows: TGTGCCAGCAGCTTAAAGGGGGAGGGCACAGATACGCAGTATTTT.